What follows describes a single TCR beta chain. The antigen remains undetermined. The data belong to a study of cytomegalovirus exposure and HLA in healthy donors. General study points: Presence/absence analyses took donor sequencing depth as roughly uniform. In a later analysis, around 18,000 TCR beta sequences were associated with HLA alleles at 0.05 false discovery rate.

The study sampled nominally healthy donors, though unrecorded immune exposures were likely. The germline gives CDR1 MNHNY, CDR2 SVGAGI (reference sequence). V gave up 5 bases and J gave up 5 bases, with 15 bases separating them. This CDR3 spans 14 amino acids. PCR employed 60 Vbeta and 13 Jbeta primers. TCRdb keeps only in-frame clones here, not all; method: immunoSEQ multiplex PCR. The sample has some 120,000 clones, over 65% seen once. The receptor was derived from a man younger than 30 in good health and CMV-seronegative. Sample: PBMCs. The genes are TRBV6-6 and TRBJ1-2; D gene uncertain. The CDR3 DNA reads TGTGCCAGCAGTCAGAGACTCACCCGGTATGGCTACACCTTC. It yields the protein CASSQRLTRYGYTF.